The next 16 T cell receptor beta chains were all read from a single sample in a study of T cell repertoires in cytomegalovirus infection. TCRdb analysed the reads with MiXCR anew, one entry per CDR3 protein. The data show 230,000 or so distinct CDR3 sequences, 38% seen once. No cognate antigen is known for these TCRs. The specimen comprised CD8+ T cells from cultured PBMCs, sampled from culture after CMV antigen stimulation. The origin of the receptors is a human donor in good health (CMV status not recorded). Some clones in this sample may be carry-over from other donors' samples.

The J gene is TRBJ1-2, the V gene TRBV7-8; the match to TRBD1 covers 7 bases. Trimming removed 5 bases from V and 2 bases from J; junction bases left unmatched: 8. The CDR3 is made up of 15 amino acids. Germline assignment: CDR1 SGHVS and CDR2 FQNEAQ. The chain's CDR3 is CASSLDRAPNYGYTF. The CDR3 nucleotides read TGTGCCAGCAGCCTAGACAGGGCCCCCAACTATGGCTACACCTTC.

The gene calls are TRBV2 and TRBJ2-1; D call uncertain. This CDR3 has 13 residues. Per germline, CDR1 SNHLY and CDR2 FYNNEI. Trimming shortened V by 6 bases and J by 8 bases, and 14 bases separated the two germline ends. This CDR3 is CASRPGARDEQFF. CDR3 coding DNA: TGTGCCAGCAGACCAGGCGCAAGGGATGAGCAGTTCTTC.

This rearrangement joins TRBV7-6 to TRBJ1-1; no clear D. This CDR3 has 14 amino acids. Germline V lookup: CDR1 SGHVS, CDR2 FNYEAQ. V was cut by 1 base and J by 1 base, with 7 bases left in between. The CDR3 is CASSLVDWNTEAFF. CDR3 nucleotides: TGTGCCAGCAGCTTAGTCGACTGGAACACTGAAGCTTTCTTT.

The chain couples TRBV6-4 to TRBJ2-3, with 12 bases that match TRBD1. This CDR3 is 16 amino acids long. Germline V gives CDR1 MRHNA, CDR2 SNTAGT. With V trimmed by 0 bases and J by 9 bases, 7 bases remained unmatched. The CDR3 protein is CASSDSPGTGGGTQYF. CDR3 sequence (DNA): TGTGCCAGCAGTGACTCCCCCGGGACAGGGGGCGGGACGCAGTATTTT.

The chain recombines TRBV20-1 with TRBJ2-7; 10 bases are shared with TRBD2. The CDR3 extends over 15 amino acids. Unmatched junction bases numbered 9, after V lost 5 bases and J lost 2 bases. The germline CDR1 and CDR2 sequences are DFQATT and SNEGSKA (reference sequence). For the CDR3, the DNA is TGCAGTGCTGGTCTATGGACTAGCGGAGCCTACGAGCAGTACTTC. This encodes CSAGLWTSGAYEQYF.

The V and J genes are TRBV6-5 and TRBJ2-1; 7 bases line up with TRBD2. Germline CDR1 reads MNHEY; CDR2 reads SVGAGI. The CDR3 has 17 residues. Trimming cost V 0 bases and J 1 base; bases outside gene matches: 6. The DNA of the CDR3 is TGTGCCAGCAGTTACTCGATACTAGCGAGTTCCTACAATGAGCAGTTCTTC. Translation: CASSYSILASSYNEQFF.

This clonotype was seen a handful of times. The CDR3 nucleotides read TGTGCCAGCAGCTTAGAACCAGGGACGAGGCCCCAGCATTTT. Its protein is CASSLEPGTRPQHF. The chain has TRBV7-8 and TRBJ1-5, with D perhaps matching TRBD1 (5 bases). The CDR3 runs 14 residues. Germline CDR1 reads SGHVS; CDR2 reads FQNEAQ. V shed 1 base and J shed 9 bases, with 13 bases lying between them. The entire variable domain, with the rest obtained from reference TRBV7-8 and TRBJ1-5, is as follows: GAGVSQSPRYKVAKRGQDVALRCDPISGHVSLFWYQQALGQGPEFLTYFQNEAQLDKSGLPSDRFFAERPEGSVSTLKIQRTQQEDSAVYLCASSLEPGTRPQHFGDGTRLSIL.

The chain couples TRBV6-2 or TRBV6-3 to TRBJ2-2, with TRBD1 matching over 7 bases. This CDR3 comprises 16 residues. Trimming took 5 bases from V and 0 from J; bases not matched to a gene: 6. Germline values: CDR1 MNHEY, CDR2 SVGEGT. In DNA form, the CDR3 reads TGTGCCAGCAGTAACCGACAGGGCTCGAACACCGGGGAGCTGTTTTTT. Its translation: CASSNRQGSNTGELFF.

This clonotype was detected a few times. The chain has TRBV28 and TRBJ1-4; D call uncertain. Germline loops: CDR1 MDHEN, CDR2 SYDVKM. V lost 3 bases and J lost 5, with 10 bases in between. The CDR3 length is 14 residues. CDR3: CASSFKGLNEKLFF. As DNA, the CDR3 is TGTGCCAGCAGTTTTAAGGGCCTGAATGAAAAACTGTTTTTT.

The table lists this clonotype with many counts. Compared with germline, one end of the junction differs, possibly owing to a read error. This chain links TRBV7-2 with TRBJ2-7; 9 bases match TRBD2. The CDR3 consists of 13 residues. Looked up from germline, CDR1 is SGHTA and CDR2 is FQGNSA. In nucleotides, the CDR3 is TGTGCCAGCAGCCTAGCGGGGCCGGGCGAGCAGTACTTC. It encodes CASSLAGPGEQYF.

The rearrangement uses TRBV7-6 and TRBJ2-5; D unclear. The CDR3 length is 14 residues. Germline values: CDR1 SGHVS, CDR2 FNYEAQ. The V end was cut by 5 bases, the J end by 5 bases, with 15 bases between. Written as DNA, the CDR3 is TGTGCCAGCAGCCCCCTCCTCATCGGGGAGACCCAGTACTTC. Protein sequence: CASSPLLIGETQYF.

This chain uses TRBV7-8 with TRBJ2-3; TRBD1 is a possible D gene (6 bases). Per germline, CDR1 SGHVS and CDR2 FQNEAQ. The CDR3 runs to 19 residues. V shed 5 bases and J shed 4 bases, with 28 bases lying between them. CDR3 coding DNA: TGTGCCAGCAGCGCGGATGACAGGAGTGGGACGACCGGTGCAGATACGCAGTATTTT. Translated, it gives CASSADDRSGTTGADTQYF.

As DNA, the CDR3 is TGTGCCAGCAGCTTCCCGGGTCGGCGCGGCAATGAGCAGTTCTTC. This sequence encodes CASSFPGRRGNEQFF. The chain has TRBV11-2 and TRBJ2-1; D is unresolved. In germline, CDR1 is SGHAT, CDR2 FQNNGV. The CDR3 runs to 15 residues. Trimming left V 3 bases short and J 6 bases short, with 15 bases between.

This clonotype was observed at least ten times. The V call is TRBV9, the J call TRBJ2-1; D call uncertain. V was clipped by 0 bases and J by 5 bases, with 12 bases between them. From germline, CDR1 is SGDLS and CDR2 YYNGEE. This CDR3 is built from 15 residues. This CDR3 is CASSVAYLGNNEQFF. DNA for the CDR3: TGTGCCAGCAGCGTAGCGTACCTAGGGAACAATGAGCAGTTCTTC.

The chain carries TRBV11-1 and TRBJ2-1, with D possibly matching TRBD1 (6 bases). This CDR3 contains 14 residues. From germline, CDR1 is SGHAT and CDR2 FQDESV (reference sequence). Deletions cut 4 bases from V and 0 bases from J, with 7 bases between. CDR3 region: CASSSTGSYNEQFF. CDR3 sequence (DNA): TGTGCCAGCAGCTCGACAGGCTCCTACAATGAGCAGTTCTTC. Filled out from reference TRBV11-1 and TRBJ2-1, the complete variable domain reads EAEVAQSPRYKITEKSQAVAFWCDPISGHATLYWYRQILGQGPELLVQFQDESVVDDSQLPKDRFSAERLKGVDSTLKIQPAELGDSAMYLCASSSTGSYNEQFFGPGTRLTVL.

The chain is built from TRBV7-8 and TRBJ1-2; D is unclear. The CDR3 covers 15 residues. The ends were cut back, 2 bases at V and 4 bases at J, with 14 bases in the middle. Germline values: CDR1 SGHVS, CDR2 FQNEAQ. The CDR3 here is CASSLSRSQLYGYTF. CDR3 bases: TGTGCCAGCAGCTTATCACGATCACAGCTCTATGGCTACACCTTC.